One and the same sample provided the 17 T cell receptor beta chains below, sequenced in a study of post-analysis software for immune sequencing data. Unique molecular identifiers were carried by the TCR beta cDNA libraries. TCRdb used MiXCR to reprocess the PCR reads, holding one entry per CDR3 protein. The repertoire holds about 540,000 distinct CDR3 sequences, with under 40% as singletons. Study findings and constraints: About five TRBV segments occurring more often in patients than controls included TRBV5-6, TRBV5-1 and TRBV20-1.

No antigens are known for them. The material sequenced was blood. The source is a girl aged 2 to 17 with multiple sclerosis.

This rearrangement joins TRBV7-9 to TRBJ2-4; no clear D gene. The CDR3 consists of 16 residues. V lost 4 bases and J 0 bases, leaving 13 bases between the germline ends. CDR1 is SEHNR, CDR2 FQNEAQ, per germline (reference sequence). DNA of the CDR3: TGTGCCAGCAGCTCCACACCAGTCCTAGCCAAAAACATTCAGTACTTC. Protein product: CASSSTPVLAKNIQYF.

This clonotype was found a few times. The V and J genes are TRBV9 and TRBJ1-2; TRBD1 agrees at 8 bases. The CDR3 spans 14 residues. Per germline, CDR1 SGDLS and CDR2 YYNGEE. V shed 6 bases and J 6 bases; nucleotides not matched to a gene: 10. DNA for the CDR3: TGTGCCAGCAATCTACCGGGACAGGATGATGGCTACACCTTC. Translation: CASNLPGQDDGYTF.

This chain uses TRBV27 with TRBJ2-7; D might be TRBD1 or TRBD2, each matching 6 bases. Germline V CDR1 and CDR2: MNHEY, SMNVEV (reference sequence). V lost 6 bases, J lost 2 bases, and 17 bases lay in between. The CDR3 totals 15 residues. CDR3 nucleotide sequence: TGTGCCAGCAGACCCGAAGGGGGGCTCGCCTACGAGCAGTACTTC. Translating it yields CASRPEGGLAYEQYF.

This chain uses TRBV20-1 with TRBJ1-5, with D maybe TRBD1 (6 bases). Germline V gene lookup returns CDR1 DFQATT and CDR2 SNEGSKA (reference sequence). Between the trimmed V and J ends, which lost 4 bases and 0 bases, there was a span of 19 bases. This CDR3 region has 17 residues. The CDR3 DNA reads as TGCAGTGCTACAACCGGGACAATCCCTCTTAGCAATCAGCCCCAGCATTTT. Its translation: CSATTGTIPLSNQPQHF.

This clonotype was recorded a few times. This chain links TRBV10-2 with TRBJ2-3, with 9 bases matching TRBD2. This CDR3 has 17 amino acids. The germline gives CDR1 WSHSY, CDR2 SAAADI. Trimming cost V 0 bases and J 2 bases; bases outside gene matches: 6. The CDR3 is CASSESVLAGYTDTQYF. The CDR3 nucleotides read TGCGCCAGCAGTGAGTCAGTGCTAGCGGGGTACACAGATACGCAGTATTTT.

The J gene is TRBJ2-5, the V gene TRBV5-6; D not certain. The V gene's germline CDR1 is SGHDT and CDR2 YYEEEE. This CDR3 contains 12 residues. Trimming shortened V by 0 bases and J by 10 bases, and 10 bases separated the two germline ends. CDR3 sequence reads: CASSLAALGQYF. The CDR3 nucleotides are TGTGCCAGCAGCTTGGCCGCGCTCGGCCAGTACTTC.

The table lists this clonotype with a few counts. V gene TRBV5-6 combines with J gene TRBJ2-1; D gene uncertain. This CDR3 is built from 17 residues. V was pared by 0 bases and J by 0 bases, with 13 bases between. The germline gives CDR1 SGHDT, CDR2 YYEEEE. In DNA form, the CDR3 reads TGTGCCAGCAGCTTGGGACCGGGTCCGAGCTCCTACAATGAGCAGTTCTTC. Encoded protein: CASSLGPGPSSYNEQFF. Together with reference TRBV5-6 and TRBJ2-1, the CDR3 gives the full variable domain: DAGVTQSPTHLIKTRGQQVTLRCSPKSGHDTVSWYQQALGQGPQFIFQYYEEEERQRGNFPDRFSGHQFPNYSSELNVNALLLGDSALYLCASSLGPGPSSYNEQFFGPGTRLTVL.

The CDR3 DNA follows: TGTGCCAGCAGTTTAGAAGGGATGATGAACACTGAAGCTTTCTTT. The encoded protein is CASSLEGMMNTEAFF. The chain carries TRBV12-3 or TRBV12-4 and TRBJ1-1; no reliable D call. V dropped 1 base and J dropped 0 bases, with 9 bases sitting between them. The CDR3 totals 15 residues.

The DNA of the CDR3 is TGTGCCAGCAGCCACCAGACTAGAAAGGCCTACGAGCAGTACTTC. It translates to CASSHQTRKAYEQYF. The V gene is TRBV3-1, the J gene TRBJ2-7, with a weak D call TRBD2 (6 bases). The germline V gene has CDR1 LGHDT and CDR2 YNNKEL (reference sequence). This CDR3 has 15 residues. Deletions cut 3 bases from V and 2 bases from J, with 14 bases between.

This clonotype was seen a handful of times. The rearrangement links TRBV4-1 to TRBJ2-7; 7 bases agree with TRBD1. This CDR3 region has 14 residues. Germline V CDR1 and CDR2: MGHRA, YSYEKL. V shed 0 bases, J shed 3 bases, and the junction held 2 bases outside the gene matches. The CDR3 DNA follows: TGCGCCAGCAGCCAAGACAGGGGGTACTACGAGCAGTACTTC. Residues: CASSQDRGYYEQYF.

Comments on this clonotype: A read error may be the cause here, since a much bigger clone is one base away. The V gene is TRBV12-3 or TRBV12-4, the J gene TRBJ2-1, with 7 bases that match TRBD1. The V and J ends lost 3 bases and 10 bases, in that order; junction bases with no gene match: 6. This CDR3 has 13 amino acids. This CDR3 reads CASSFGTDREQFF. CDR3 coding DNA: TGTGCCAGCAGTTTTGGGACAGACCGGGAGCAGTTCTTC.

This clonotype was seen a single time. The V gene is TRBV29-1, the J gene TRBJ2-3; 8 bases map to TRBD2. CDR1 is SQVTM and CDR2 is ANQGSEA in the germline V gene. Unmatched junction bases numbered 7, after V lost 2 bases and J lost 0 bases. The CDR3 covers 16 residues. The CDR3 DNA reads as TGCAGCGTTGAATTTAGCGGGACTCTAAGCACAGATACGCAGTATTTT. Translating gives CSVEFSGTLSTDTQYF.

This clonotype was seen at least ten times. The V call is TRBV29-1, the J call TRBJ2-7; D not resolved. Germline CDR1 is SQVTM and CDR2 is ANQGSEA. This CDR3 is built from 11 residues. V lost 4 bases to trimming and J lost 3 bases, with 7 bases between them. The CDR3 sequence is CSVAVGYEQYF. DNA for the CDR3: TGCAGCGTTGCAGTGGGCTACGAGCAGTACTTC.

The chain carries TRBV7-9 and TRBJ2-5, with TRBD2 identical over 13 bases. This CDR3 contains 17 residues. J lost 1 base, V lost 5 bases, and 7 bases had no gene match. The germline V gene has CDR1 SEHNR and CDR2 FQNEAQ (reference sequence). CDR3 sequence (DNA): TGTGCCAGCAGCCAGAATGGACTAGCGGGGGTCCAAGAGACCCAGTACTTC. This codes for CASSQNGLAGVQETQYF.

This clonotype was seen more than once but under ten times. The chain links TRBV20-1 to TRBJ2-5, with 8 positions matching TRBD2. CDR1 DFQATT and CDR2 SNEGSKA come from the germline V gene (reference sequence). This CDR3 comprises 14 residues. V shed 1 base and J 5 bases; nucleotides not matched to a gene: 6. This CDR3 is CSARAGGRRETQYF. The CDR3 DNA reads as TGCAGTGCTAGAGCGGGGGGGCGAAGGGAGACCCAGTACTTC.

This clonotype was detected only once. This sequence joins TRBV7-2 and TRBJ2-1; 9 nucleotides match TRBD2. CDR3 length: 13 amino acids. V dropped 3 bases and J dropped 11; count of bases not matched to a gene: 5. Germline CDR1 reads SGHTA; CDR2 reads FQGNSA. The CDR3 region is CASSLGLAFKQFF. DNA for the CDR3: TGTGCCAGCAGCTTGGGACTAGCTTTCAAGCAGTTCTTC.

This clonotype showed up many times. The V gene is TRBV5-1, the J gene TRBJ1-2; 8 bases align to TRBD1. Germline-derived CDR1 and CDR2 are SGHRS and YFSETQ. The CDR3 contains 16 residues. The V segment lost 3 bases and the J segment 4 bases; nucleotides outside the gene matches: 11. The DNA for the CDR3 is TGCGCCAGCAGCTCCCTCGGACAGGGAAGGGGCTATGGCTACACCTTC. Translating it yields CASSSLGQGRGYGYTF.